The 17 T cell receptor beta chains listed next were all sequenced from one sample in a study of T-cell memory formation after mild COVID-19. TCRdb analysed the 5' RACE reads with MiXCR anew, one entry per CDR3 protein. This repertoire shows some 350,000 distinct CDR3 sequences, roughly 13% found once; its top ten account for about 22%. The sequencing input was PBMCs or a T cell subset sorted from them (not recorded which). These receptors came from a man aged 18 to 30 who had mild COVID-19 (a few samples of this study predate the infection). Cell type and time point are not known.

Points on this clonotype: Being one base from a much bigger clone, this may be a read error. The V call is TRBV5-1, the J call TRBJ2-1; 8 bases agree with TRBD2. The CDR3 is 14 amino acids. Per the germline V gene, CDR1 is SGHRS and CDR2 is YFSETQ. J lost 5 bases, V lost 4 bases, and 5 bases had no gene match. CDR3 sequence: CASSDSAGDNEQFF. In DNA form, the CDR3 reads TGCGCCAGCAGCGACTCAGCGGGGGACAATGAGCAGTTCTTC.

In this sample, this clonotype turned up a few times. V is TRBV4-1 and J is TRBJ1-6; D gene uncertain. Germline CDR1 MGHRA, CDR2 YSYEKL. There are 18 residues in the CDR3. The V and J ends lost 4 bases and 7 bases respectively, with 23 bases between them. The DNA of the CDR3 is TGCGCCAGCAGCCGTGCGGGGTGGACGGGCCTCGAGAATTCACCCCTCCACTTT. Amino acids: CASSRAGWTGLENSPLHF.

This clonotype has more than one count but fewer than ten. Sequence at one end of the junction differs from germline and may be a read error. J is TRBJ2-3 and V is TRBV5-1, with 12 bases aligning to TRBD2. Germline CDR1 and CDR2: SGHRS and YFSETQ. This CDR3 has 16 residues. CDR3 residues: CASSDIDLGLAGPGSF. The CDR3 bases are TGCGCCAGCAGCGACATCGATTTAGGACTAGCGGGACCCGGGTCTTTT.

This clonotype has only a few counts. The chain uses TRBV9 and TRBJ1-2; D is unclear. V gave up 0 bases and J gave up 2 bases, with 11 bases separating them. This CDR3 is built from 15 residues. Germline lookup yields CDR1 SGDLS and CDR2 YYNGEE. The CDR3 DNA is TGTGCCAGCAGCGTAGGTGGAGTAAAAAACTATGGCTACACCTTC. This codes for CASSVGGVKNYGYTF.

This clonotype was observed a handful of times. This chain links TRBV29-1 with TRBJ2-5; no clear D. This CDR3 has 13 residues. V lost 8 bases and J lost 3, with 16 bases in between. The germline V gene has CDR1 SQVTM and CDR2 ANQGSEA. The CDR3 DNA follows: TGCAGCATACTCTGGTTGTCGGAAGAGACCCAGTACTTC. Translation: CSILWLSEETQYF.

This clonotype was found many times. The CDR3 DNA reads TGCGCCAGCAGCTTAGGAGCGGGGCCTTACAATGAGCAGTTCTTC. Its translation is CASSLGAGPYNEQFF. The chain carries TRBV5-1 and TRBJ2-1, with 7 bases that match TRBD2. CDR3 length equals 15 residues. The V gene end was trimmed by 2 bases and the J gene end by 4 bases; junction bases not matched to a gene: 6. CDR1 is SGHRS and CDR2 is YFSETQ in the germline V gene.

This clonotype was counted a few times. Its ends do not fully match the called genes, so a read error is possible. This chain connects TRBV27 to TRBJ1-5, with a possible D match to TRBD1 (6 bases). The germline V gene encodes CDR1 MNHEY and CDR2 SMNVEV (reference sequence). The CDR3 length is 16 residues. CDR3 sequence: CASGLRSGANNQPQHF. The CDR3 bases are TGTGCCAGCGGTTTAAGGTCGGGGGCGAATAATCAGCCCCAGCATTTT.

This clonotype has more than one count but fewer than ten. The V and J genes are TRBV6-5 and TRBJ1-1; unclear D gene. V shed 2 bases and J shed 0 bases, with 13 bases lying between them. The CDR3 is 16 residues long. CDR1 and CDR2 from the germline V gene are MNHEY and SVGAGI. This chain's CDR3 is CASSYGFGRVNTEAFF. In nucleotides, the CDR3 is TGTGCCAGCAGTTACGGATTCGGTAGGGTGAACACTGAAGCTTTCTTT.

This clonotype was seen at least ten times. CDR3 sequence reads: CAITVGRSMKETQYF. The CDR3 DNA reads TGTGCCATCACTGTGGGACGGTCCATGAAAGAGACCCAGTACTTC. This rearrangement joins TRBV10-3 to TRBJ2-5; TRBD1 or TRBD2 may be the D gene (5 bases each). CDR1 is ENHRY, CDR2 SYGVKD, per germline. The CDR3 extends over 15 amino acids. Trimming took off 7 bases at V and 3 bases at J, with 18 bases between the two ends.

The CDR3 DNA is TGTGCCAGCAGCTTTTTTGGACGGCCTTACGAGCAGTACTTC. Translation: CASSFFGRPYEQYF. The chain is built from TRBV7-9 and TRBJ2-7; D uncertain. V lost 3 bases and J lost 4, with 13 bases in between. Germline CDR1 is SEHNR and CDR2 is FQNEAQ (reference sequence). CDR3 length: 14 amino acids.

The chain carries TRBV12-3 or TRBV12-4 and TRBJ2-3, with 7 bases matching TRBD1. There are 16 residues in the CDR3. Trimming took 1 base from V and 3 from J; bases not matched to a gene: 7. CDR3 nucleotides: TGTGCCAGCAGTTTAGAGCAGGGGGTTGTTACAGATACGCAGTATTTT. Translation: CASSLEQGVVTDTQYF.

The V gene is TRBV4-1, the J gene TRBJ1-2, with D uncertain. Germline-derived CDR1 and CDR2 are MGHRA and YSYEKL. There are 13 residues in the CDR3. Trimming took 4 bases from V and 7 from J, leaving 13 bases between them. The CDR3 DNA is TGCGCCAGCAGCCCCCCCGTCGTCGGTGGCTACACCTTC. It encodes CASSPPVVGGYTF.

This clonotype was picked up a small number of times. This chain uses TRBV11-2 with TRBJ1-2; 7 positions match TRBD1. The CDR3 contains 12 residues. Unmatched junction bases numbered 6, after V lost 0 bases and J lost 14 bases. Germline assignment: CDR1 SGHAT and CDR2 FQNNGV. The CDR3 DNA is TGTGCCAGCAGCTTAGATAGGGGGCCGGGGACCTTC. This sequence encodes CASSLDRGPGTF.

The CDR3 sequence is CASSPPNGQGGNSPLHF. In DNA, the CDR3 is TGTGCCAGCTCACCACCGAATGGACAGGGGGGGAATTCACCCCTCCACTTT. The chain recombines TRBV18 with TRBJ1-6, with 10 bases aligning to TRBD1. The CDR3 extends over 17 amino acids. Germline trimming cut 0 bases from V and 7 bases from J; bases unmatched to any gene: 6. The germline CDR1 and CDR2 sequences are KGHSH and LQKENI.

This clonotype was counted ten times or more. The chain employs TRBV6-5 and TRBJ2-2; maybe TRBD2 (6 bases). The germline V gene has CDR1 MNHEY and CDR2 SVGAGI. Trimming pared 8 bases from V and 1 base from J, leaving 14 bases between. The CDR3 extends over 15 amino acids. CDR3 bases: TGTGCCAGCGGCCAAGGACTATGGAACACCGGGGAGCTGTTTTTT. It translates to CASGQGLWNTGELFF.

The chain links TRBV20-1 to TRBJ2-3; weak D call: TRBD1 (5 bases). This CDR3 comprises 14 residues. Germline CDR1 and CDR2: DFQATT and SNEGSKA (reference sequence). V lost 3 bases, J lost 0 bases, and 10 bases lay in between. In nucleotides, the CDR3 is TGCAGTGCTAGTCCGGACACTAGCACAGATACGCAGTATTTT. Amino acid sequence: CSASPDTSTDTQYF.

This clonotype was seen only a few times. CDR3 sequence (DNA): TGTGCCAGCAGCCAAGCAGGGGCGCAGCACGAGCAGTACTTC. The encoded protein is CASSQAGAQHEQYF. The genes are TRBV16 and TRBJ2-7; TRBD1 might be the D (6 bases). V was cut by 2 bases and J by 5 bases, with 13 bases left in between. Germline-derived CDR1 and CDR2 are KGHSY and FQNENV. The CDR3 is made up of 14 amino acids.